The clone carrying this TCR beta chain showed up just once. J lost 5 bases, V lost 3 bases, and 10 bases had no gene match. This CDR3 spans 16 amino acids. CDR1 is SGDLS, CDR2 YYNGEE, per germline. This sample was included in a study of blood T cell repertoires in COVID-19. Overall study context: T cells, B-cell-depleted T cells, or PBMCs provided the cDNA or gDNA that served as material.

Cohorts were assigned according to the clinical history that participants reported. Sequencing used immunoSEQ multiplex PCR; TCRdb keeps in-frame clones, though not all of them. There are some 390,000 clones in the sample; 89% occur only once, and about 1.7% lies in the top ten. Sequencing was performed on PBMCs or T cells enriched from blood (not recorded which). The V call is TRBV9, the J call TRBJ2-1; 8 nucleotides align to TRBD1. The TCR comes from a woman aged 25-40 years who had recovered from COVID-19. The CDR3 nucleotides are TGTGCCAGCAGCGCGAGGACAGGGTTTAATGACAATGAGCAGTTCTTC. Amino acids: CASSARTGFNDNEQFF.